This T cell receptor (beta chain) was sequenced during a study of cytomegalovirus exposure and HLA in healthy donors. Whole-study results and caveats: Presence/absence analysis assumed near-uniform sequencing depth across donors.

Notes on this clone: Its antigen is as yet unknown.

Germline V gene data show CDR1 as SEHNR and CDR2 as FQNEAQ (reference sequence). V lost 5 bases to trimming and J lost 1 base, with 9 bases between them. The CDR3 is 13 residues long. PCR employed 60 Vbeta and 13 Jbeta primers. As handled by the study authors: The count from a later analysis was 79 million or so unique TCR beta chains, around 10 million of them shared. Repertoires were generated with immunoSEQ multiplex PCR, while TCRdb's copy carries only in-frame clones and drops some. The DNA was the basis for D and trimming; V, J and clone size are from that table. This table holds some 170,000 clones, around 75% found once.

Material for sequencing was PBMCs. The V gene is TRBV7-9, the J gene TRBJ2-7; no reliable D call. The origin of this receptor is a male donor in good health and CMV-seronegative. The CDR3 region is CASSPPSSYEQYF. The CDR3 coding sequence is TGTGCCAGCAGCCCCCCCTCGTCCTACGAGCAGTACTTC.